Shown below are 30 T cell receptor beta chains from a single sample sequenced in a study of T cells in Graves' hyperthyroidism and ophthalmopathy. RNA transcripts gave rise to amplified TCR beta CDR3 regions. The HTBI primer set drove a first-round RT-PCR of the TCR CDR3. MiXCR, run by TCRdb on the multiplex PCR reads, gives a single entry per CDR3 protein. The sample records a few hundred thousand distinct CDR3 sequences, around 15% being singletons. Sample: blood. Source of these receptors: a young woman with Graves' ophthalmopathy.

This clonotype has at least ten counts. This CDR3 is CASSGGGWEQFF. The CDR3 DNA reads TGTGCCAGCAGTGGTGGGGGATGGGAGCAGTTCTTC. The rearrangement joins TRBV2 to TRBJ2-1, with D perhaps assigned TRBD1 or TRBD2 (5 bases each). The CDR3 is 12 amino acids. CDR1 and CDR2 (germline): SNHLY, FYNNEI. Trimming removed 4 bases from V and 10 bases from J, with 11 bases in between. The full variable domain, its missing parts supplied by reference TRBV2 and TRBJ2-1, is EPEVTQTPSHQVTQMGQEVILRCVPISNHLYFYWYRQILGQKVEFLVSFYNNEISEKSEIFDDQFSVERPDGSNFTLKIRSTKLEDSAMYFCASSGGGWEQFFGPGTRLTVL.

V is TRBV12-3 or TRBV12-4 and J is TRBJ2-4; D is unresolved. CDR3 length: 14 amino acids. Trimming removed 5 bases at V and 0 bases at J, with 8 bases between. The CDR3 sequence is CASSPSLAKNIQYF. For the CDR3, the DNA is TGTGCCAGCAGTCCCTCCCTAGCCAAAAACATTCAGTACTTC.

This rearrangement joins TRBV4-3 to TRBJ2-7; 9 bases agree with TRBD1. V was clipped by 4 bases and J by 3 bases; unmatched bases: 7. The CDR3 is 15 amino acids. Germline loops: CDR1 LGHNA, CDR2 YSLEER. The CDR3 loop is CASSRTTGGNYEQYF. The CDR3 region has the DNA TGCGCCAGCAGCCGGACGACAGGGGGAAACTACGAGCAGTACTTC.

A word on this clonotype: This sequence may be a read error, since a much larger clone differs from it by one base. Since the CDR3 does not end with the conserved phenylalanine or tryptophan, this likely comes from a read error. The chain links TRBV27 to TRBJ1-5; the D gene is possibly TRBD1 (5 bases). Looked up from germline, CDR1 is MNHEY and CDR2 is SMNVEV (reference sequence). Trimming pared 3 bases from V and 7 bases from J, leaving 7 bases between. This CDR3 comprises 12 residues. This chain's CDR3 is CASSFRGQPQHL. The CDR3 nucleotides are TGTGCCAGCAGTTTCCGGGGCCAGCCCCAGCATCTT.

This clonotype was counted only a few times. The rearrangement joins TRBV9 to TRBJ2-7, with 8 positions matching TRBD2. J was trimmed by 2 bases and V by 0 bases; bases with no gene match: 7. The CDR3 has 16 amino acids. Per the germline V gene, CDR1 is SGDLS and CDR2 is YYNGEE. The CDR3 is CASSVGSPAGAYEQYF. CDR3 nucleotide sequence: TGTGCCAGCAGCGTAGGATCCCCAGCGGGGGCCTACGAGCAGTACTTC.

This clonotype was counted at least ten times. The CDR3 sequence is CASSQAWRGEDTQYF. The CDR3 DNA is TGTGCCAGCAGCCAAGCGTGGCGGGGGGAAGATACGCAGTATTTT. The chain is built from TRBV3-1 and TRBJ2-3, with TRBD2 identical over 8 bases. V was pared by 1 base and J by 5 bases, with 5 bases of the junction left unmatched. Germline V CDR1 and CDR2: LGHDT, YNNKEL (reference sequence). The CDR3 is 15 amino acids.

There are many counts of this clonotype. This chain connects TRBV5-6 to TRBJ2-3; TRBD1 matches 10 bases. Germline V gives CDR1 SGHDT, CDR2 YYEEEE. The ends lost 4 bases at V and 3 bases at J; junction bases unmatched: 5. The CDR3 spans 15 residues. CDR3 nucleotide sequence: TGTGCCAGCAGCCCCCGGGACAGGGGAACAGATACGCAGTATTTT. As protein: CASSPRDRGTDTQYF.

The sample holds many counts of this clonotype. This chain connects TRBV20-1 to TRBJ2-3; TRBD1 aligns across 7 bases. Germline CDR1 DFQATT, CDR2 SNEGSKA (reference sequence). This CDR3 comprises 14 residues. The V gene end was trimmed by 2 bases and the J gene end by 2 bases; junction bases not matched to a gene: 4. As DNA, the CDR3 is TGCAGTGCTAGAAGACAGGGTGCCACAGATACGCAGTATTTT. Residues: CSARRQGATDTQYF.

This clonotype was recorded many times. V and J are TRBV3-2 and TRBJ2-7; the table gives TRBD2 as D, unverified against the DNA. TRBV3-2 is a documented pseudogene. This CDR3 spans 18 amino acids. The CDR3 is CASSPKGTSGRRRKKQYF. The CDR3 DNA sequence: TGTGCCAGCAGCCCTAAGGGGACTAGCGGGAGAAGAAGGAAGAAGCAGTACTTC.

This clonotype was observed a handful of times. This chain joins TRBV2 and TRBJ2-7; weak D call: TRBD1 (6 bases). CDR1 and CDR2 from the germline V gene are SNHLY and FYNNEI. V lost 6 bases, J lost 2 bases, and 8 bases lay in between. This CDR3 is built from 12 residues. The DNA of the CDR3 is TGTGCCAGCAGACAGGGTACCTACGAGCAGTACTTC. Its protein is CASRQGTYEQYF. Variable domain in full (rest from reference TRBV2 and TRBJ2-7): EPEVTQTPSHQVTQMGQEVILRCVPISNHLYFYWYRQILGQKVEFLVSFYNNEISEKSEIFDDQFSVERPDGSNFTLKIRSTKLEDSAMYFCASRQGTYEQYFGPGTRLTVT.

The rearrangement joins TRBV10-3 to TRBJ2-3, with 8 bases fitting TRBD2. The junction had 4 bases not matched to a gene; V was cut back by 11 bases and J by 0 bases. This CDR3 has 13 amino acids. Per the germline V gene, CDR1 is ENHRY and CDR2 is SYGVKD. DNA of the CDR3: TGTGCCGTCCAGCGGGAGAGCACAGATACGCAGTATTTT. This codes for CAVQRESTDTQYF.

This clonotype was found a few times. The chain recombines TRBV20-1 with TRBJ1-2, with D perhaps TRBD1 (6 bases). V gave up 7 bases and J gave up 3 bases, with 18 bases separating them. CDR3 length: 14 residues. Germline CDR1 and CDR2: DFQATT and SNEGSKA (reference sequence). The DNA of the CDR3 is TGCAGTGTGATAAACAGGGAAGAAGACTATGGCTACACCTTC. Its protein is CSVINREEDYGYTF.

This clonotype has at least ten counts. This sequence joins TRBV28 and TRBJ2-7; TRBD1 matches at 9 bases. The ends lost 6 bases at V and 3 bases at J; junction bases unmatched: 6. Germline CDR1 MDHEN, CDR2 SYDVKM. CDR3 size: 14 residues. DNA for the CDR3: TGTGCCAGCAGCCCTGGGACAGGGTTCTACGAGCAGTACTTC. Protein sequence: CASSPGTGFYEQYF.

This clonotype appeared many times. The CDR3 DNA reads TGTGCCAGCAGACTAGCGGGAGGGTCCTACGAGCAGTACTTC. Translation: CASRLAGGSYEQYF. The V and J genes are TRBV7-2 and TRBJ2-7; the match to TRBD2 covers 13 bases. Germline CDR1 SGHTA, CDR2 FQGNSA. With 6 bases clipped from V and 1 base from J, the junction kept 0 bases outside the gene matches. The CDR3 totals 14 residues.

The CDR3 sequence is CSVEYDSPSSTDTQYF. CDR3 in DNA: TGCAGCGTTGAGTATGATAGTCCAAGTAGCACAGATACGCAGTATTTT. The chain combines TRBV29-1 with TRBJ2-3; D call uncertain. The CDR3 is 16 amino acids. V lost 3 bases and J lost 0, with 16 bases in between. Germline V gene data show CDR1 as SQVTM and CDR2 as ANQGSEA.

This clonotype came up a few times. The J gene is TRBJ2-7, the V gene TRBV4-3; no firm D call. Trimming stripped 0 bases from V and 3 bases from J, with 15 bases between. Germline-derived CDR1 and CDR2 are LGHNA and YSLEER. The CDR3 is made up of 16 amino acids. This chain's CDR3 is CASSQDVRSTFYEQYF. DNA of the CDR3: TGCGCCAGCAGCCAAGATGTCCGTAGTACATTCTACGAGCAGTACTTC.

Ten or more counts support this clonotype. The V call is TRBV7-9, the J call TRBJ2-3, with D perhaps matching TRBD1 or TRBD2 (5 bases each). V lost 9 bases, J lost 1 base, and 20 bases lay in between. CDR3 length: 16 amino acids. CDR1 is SEHNR and CDR2 is FQNEAQ in the germline V gene (reference sequence). CDR3 in amino acids: CARLPGRRIGTDTQYF. CDR3 DNA: TGTGCCAGGTTACCGGGACGGAGGATTGGCACAGATACGCAGTATTTT. The full variable domain, with the rest looked up from reference TRBV7-9 and TRBJ2-3, is DTGVSQNPRHKITKRGQNVTFRCDPISEHNRLYWYRQTLGQGPEFLTYFQNEAQLEKSRLLSDRFSAERPKGSFSTLEIQRTEQGDSAMYLCARLPGRRIGTDTQYFGPGTRLTVL.

This clonotype was seen at least ten times. The rearrangement uses TRBV18 and TRBJ2-7; a weak D match, TRBD1 (6 bases). The V gene lost 3 bases and the J gene lost 4 bases, with 19 bases spanning the gap. Germline CDR1 and CDR2: KGHSH and LQKENI. The CDR3 spans 16 residues. As DNA, the CDR3 is TGTGCCAGCTCACCCTATAAAGGGGACAAGTCTTACGAGCAGTACTTC. It is translated as CASSPYKGDKSYEQYF.

About this clonotype itself: This may arise from a read error, as a much more abundant clone is one base away. This chain joins TRBV20-1 and TRBJ2-5, with 7 bases aligning to TRBD2. From germline, CDR1 is DFQATT and CDR2 SNEGSKA (reference sequence). The CDR3 spans 11 residues. CDR3 sequence (DNA): TGCAGGGGGGGGACCCAAGAGGCCCAGTACTTC. This encodes CRGGTQEAQYF.

The table lists this clonotype with a few counts. The chain employs TRBV20-1 and TRBJ2-7, with a weak D call TRBD2 (7 bases). Germline V gene data show CDR1 as DFQATT and CDR2 as SNEGSKA (reference sequence). This CDR3 has 16 amino acids. V gave up 3 bases and J gave up 7 bases, with 25 bases separating them. As DNA, the CDR3 is TGCAGTGCTAGCCTTTTTGGGGGGGCAAGGGGAGGGGAGCAGTACTTC. As protein: CSASLFGGARGGEQYF.

This clonotype was seen repeatedly, ten times or more. This chain uses TRBV13 with TRBJ2-3, with D unresolved. The V gene lost 5 bases and the J gene lost 0 bases, with 9 bases spanning the gap. Germline CDR1 and CDR2: PRHDT and FYEKMQ (reference sequence). CDR3 size: 14 residues. In DNA form, the CDR3 reads TGTGCCAGCAGCACGATATCTAGCACAGATACGCAGTATTTT. Its protein is CASSTISSTDTQYF.

This clonotype was recorded a few times. The J gene is TRBJ2-5, the V gene TRBV6-1; no reliable D call. V was cut by 2 bases and J by 5 bases, with 6 bases left in between. Germline V gene sequence: CDR1 MNHNS, CDR2 SASEGT. The CDR3 is made up of 12 amino acids. CDR3 protein: CASSETPETQYF. The CDR3 coding sequence is TGTGCCAGCAGTGAAACTCCGGAGACCCAGTACTTC.

This clonotype came up many times. The rearrangement joins TRBV28 to TRBJ1-2; no definite D call. Germline V gene sequence: CDR1 MDHEN, CDR2 SYDVKM. Trimming stripped 8 bases from V and 5 bases from J, with 21 bases between. The CDR3 spans 15 residues. CDR3: CASWTGRSTTYGYTF. CDR3 DNA sequence: TGTGCCAGCTGGACGGGCAGATCTACAACTTATGGCTACACCTTC.

This clonotype was seen many times. The J gene is TRBJ2-5, the V gene TRBV11-2, with unresolved D. Trimming removed 2 bases at V and 5 bases at J, with 12 bases between. This CDR3 has 14 residues. From germline, CDR1 is SGHAT and CDR2 FQNNGV. CDR3 nucleotide sequence: TGTGCCAGCAGCTTACAACGCCGGTCCGAGACCCAGTACTTC. It encodes CASSLQRRSETQYF.

There are many counts of this clonotype. This rearrangement joins TRBV11-2 to TRBJ2-5, with 12 bases aligning to TRBD2. Germline assignment: CDR1 SGHAT and CDR2 FQNNGV. The CDR3 has 17 residues. J was trimmed by 5 bases and V by 7 bases; bases with no gene match: 14. CDR3 in DNA: TGTGCCAGCACCCCCCTAGCGACTAGCGGGAGCTTTGAGACCCAGTACTTC. It encodes CASTPLATSGSFETQYF.

The chain carries TRBV7-8 and TRBJ2-4; the D is unclear. Trimming pared 1 base from V and 12 bases from J, leaving 13 bases between. The CDR3 runs to 13 residues. Germline V lookup: CDR1 SGHVS, CDR2 FQNEAQ. In DNA form, the CDR3 reads TGTGCCAGCAGCTTAGAGGGAAGAGGAGCTCAGTACTTC. Its protein is CASSLEGRGAQYF.

V and J are TRBV14 and TRBJ2-3, with D possibly TRBD1 on 6 matching bases. The CDR3 is 14 residues long. Germline CDR1 reads SGHDN; CDR2 reads FVKESK. V gave up 4 bases and J gave up 1 base, with 9 bases separating them. The CDR3 coding sequence is TGTGCCAGCAGCCTCTGGACAGGCACAGATACGCAGTATTTT. As protein: CASSLWTGTDTQYF.

V is TRBV6-2 or TRBV6-3 and J is TRBJ2-1; D uncertain. The CDR3 is 11 amino acids. V was pared by 6 bases and J by 10 bases, with 10 bases between. CDR1 is MNHEY, CDR2 SVGEGT, per germline. Written as DNA, the CDR3 is TGTGCCAGCAGGAGATACGGGGAGCAGTTCTTC. This codes for CASRRYGEQFF.

The sample holds many counts of this clonotype. This chain joins TRBV3-1 and TRBJ1-1, with D maybe TRBD1 (5 bases). Per germline, CDR1 LGHDT and CDR2 YNNKEL (reference sequence). The CDR3 length is 16 residues. Trimming pared 2 bases from V and 1 base from J, leaving 14 bases between. The CDR3 sequence: CASSQFSGLSNTEAFF. In DNA form, the CDR3 reads TGTGCCAGCAGCCAATTCTCAGGGCTTTCGAACACTGAAGCTTTCTTT. The complete variable domain, with remaining parts taken from reference TRBV3-1 and TRBJ1-1, reads DTAVSQTPKYLVTQMGNDKSIKCEQNLGHDTMYWYKQDSKKFLKIMFSYNNKELIINETVPNRFSPKSPDKAHLNLHINSLELGDSAVYFCASSQFSGLSNTEAFFGQGTRLTVV.

This sequence joins TRBV6-1 and TRBJ2-3; TRBD1 matches 11 bases. CDR3 size: 15 residues. Germline CDR1 is MNHNS and CDR2 is SASEGT. V gave up 6 bases and J gave up 6 bases; unmatched junction bases: 8. The CDR3 DNA sequence: TGTGCCAGCAGGGACAGGGGGCTACTACGCGATACGCAGTATTTT. The encoded protein is CASRDRGLLRDTQYF.